One and the same sample provided the 21 T cell receptor beta chains below, sequenced in a study of blood T cell repertoires in COVID-19. The data were produced by immunoSEQ multiplex PCR, yet TCRdb's version contains in-frame clones alone and is incomplete. Of approximately 90,000 clones detected, 70% to 80% appear once; the ten largest clones hold 24%. Specimen: peripheral blood. All receptors come from a human donor in a cohort sampled during active COVID-19.

V gene TRBV29-1 combines with J gene TRBJ2-5; 7 nucleotides align to TRBD1. CDR3 size: 11 residues. Unmatched junction bases numbered 6, after V lost 6 bases and J lost 8 bases. Germline lookup yields CDR1 SQVTM and CDR2 ANQGSEA. The DNA for the CDR3 is TGCAGCGTGGCGACAGGGCAAACCCAGTACTTC. It is translated as CSVATGQTQYF.

V is TRBV5-5 and J is TRBJ2-7; possibly TRBD1 for D (5 bases). The germline gives CDR1 SGHKS, CDR2 YYEKEE (reference sequence). Trimming removed 0 bases at V and 4 bases at J, with 11 bases between. This CDR3 region has 14 residues. DNA of the CDR3: TGTGCCAGCAGCTTGGACAGGAATCTGTACGAGCAGTACTTC. Amino acid sequence: CASSLDRNLYEQYF.

The chain couples TRBV5-1 to TRBJ1-1, with TRBD1 identical over 10 bases. The germline V gene encodes CDR1 SGHRS and CDR2 YFSETQ. The CDR3 has 14 amino acids. J gave up 5 bases and V 2 bases, and 3 bases lay outside the gene matches. The CDR3 is CASSLGTGDTEAFF. CDR3 DNA: TGCGCCAGCAGCTTAGGGACAGGGGATACTGAAGCTTTCTTT.

This chain links TRBV2 with TRBJ1-6, with TRBD1 identical over 9 bases. Looked up from germline, CDR1 is SNHLY and CDR2 is FYNNEI. CDR3 length: 18 amino acids. V lost 5 bases to trimming and J lost 0 bases; unmatched junction nucleotides: 8. CDR3 sequence reads: CASSTDRGDTSYNSPLHF. The CDR3 nucleotides are TGTGCCAGCAGTACAGACAGGGGGGACACCTCCTATAATTCACCCCTCCACTTT.

This clone was found once. The chain couples TRBV2 to TRBJ2-1; 15 bases fit TRBD2. Losses at the gene ends were 5 bases for V and 8 bases for J; bases not matched to a gene: 10. Germline V lookup: CDR1 SNHLY, CDR2 FYNNEI. The CDR3 extends over 17 amino acids. The CDR3 bases are TGTGCCAGCAGTTACCTCGGACTAGCGGGAGGGATGGATGAGCAGTTCTTC. Translation gives CASSYLGLAGGMDEQFF. The full variable domain, rest sourced from reference TRBV2 and TRBJ2-1, is EPEVTQTPSHQVTQMGQEVILRCVPISNHLYFYWYRQILGQKVEFLVSFYNNEISEKSEIFDDQFSVERPDGSNFTLKIRSTKLEDSAMYFCASSYLGLAGGMDEQFFGPGTRLTVL.

The rearrangement uses TRBV18 and TRBJ2-2, with TRBD2 matching over 13 bases. V lost 3 bases to trimming and J lost 3 bases; unmatched junction nucleotides: 16. The CDR3 is 21 residues long. CDR1 is KGHSH and CDR2 is LQKENI in the germline V gene. The CDR3 coding sequence is TGTGCCAGCTCACCCACCTTTATAAGACTAGCGGGAGGATTCGACACCGGGGAGCTGTTTTTT. Protein product: CASSPTFIRLAGGFDTGELFF.

The chain joins TRBV6-2 or TRBV6-3 to TRBJ2-7; D gene uncertain. The V and J ends lost 6 bases and 2 bases respectively, with 11 bases between them. The germline CDR1 and CDR2 sequences are MNHEY and SVGEGT. This CDR3 region has 13 residues. The CDR3 DNA reads TGTGCCAGCAGCCAAGATGTAGCCTACGAGCAGTACTTC. It is translated as CASSQDVAYEQYF.

The chain couples TRBV19 to TRBJ1-5; 9 nucleotides line up with TRBD1. CDR1 LNHDA and CDR2 SQIVND come from the germline V gene (reference sequence). After removal of 4 bases from V and 0 bases from J, the junction contained 1 base not matched to a gene. The CDR3 is 15 amino acids. The CDR3 DNA reads as TGTGCCAGTAGTAAGGACAGGGGTAGCAATCAGCCCCAGCATTTT. Protein sequence: CASSKDRGSNQPQHF.

The CDR3 reads CASRPQGQDSPLHF. The DNA for the CDR3 is TGTGCCAGCAGGCCACAGGGGCAGGATTCACCCCTCCACTTT. The chain links TRBV7-9 to TRBJ1-6; 7 bases fit TRBD1. CDR1 and CDR2 (germline): SEHNR, FQNEAQ (reference sequence). The CDR3 totals 14 residues. The ends lost 6 bases at V and 8 bases at J; junction bases unmatched: 7.

This clone is a singleton in its sample. The chain combines TRBV2 with TRBJ2-7; 9 bases align to TRBD2. This CDR3 is built from 13 residues. Germline V gives CDR1 SNHLY, CDR2 FYNNEI. Trimming took 0 bases from V and 7 from J; bases not matched to a gene: 1. The CDR3 DNA follows: TGTGCCAGCAGTGAAGCCGGACTAGCGGAGCAGTACTTC. Translated, it gives CASSEAGLAEQYF.

The V and J genes are TRBV19 and TRBJ2-3; D is ambiguous. CDR3 length: 14 amino acids. The V end lost 9 bases, the J end lost 8 bases, and 21 bases lay between the germline ends. Looked up from germline, CDR1 is LNHDA and CDR2 is SQIVND (reference sequence). The CDR3 coding sequence is TGTGCCAGCCTATCCAAGGAAATTCCGGGTACGCAGTATTTT. Translated, it gives CASLSKEIPGTQYF.

The chain joins TRBV19 to TRBJ1-1; D is undetermined. Trimming took 7 bases from V and 1 from J, leaving 10 bases between them. The CDR3 extends over 13 amino acids. Germline CDR1 is LNHDA and CDR2 is SQIVND (reference sequence). Here the CDR3 DNA reads TGTGCCAGTATCAGGAATCCGAACACTGAAGCTTTCTTT. This sequence encodes CASIRNPNTEAFF.

CDR3 protein: CASSSVRHSSEKLFF. The CDR3 nucleotides read TGTGCCAGCAGTTCGGTCAGGCACTCAAGTGAAAAACTGTTTTTT. This rearrangement joins TRBV28 to TRBJ1-4, with D unresolved. V lost 4 bases and J lost 7, with 16 bases in between. Germline loops: CDR1 MDHEN, CDR2 SYDVKM. CDR3 length: 15 amino acids.

The chain recombines TRBV7-9 with TRBJ2-5; D is unclear. The CDR3 contains 13 residues. The germline CDR1 and CDR2 sequences are SEHNR and FQNEAQ (reference sequence). V lost 5 bases, J lost 5 bases, and 12 bases lay in between. For the CDR3, the DNA is TGTGCCAGCAGCCGTGACACGGCCGAGACCCAGTACTTC. As protein: CASSRDTAETQYF.

This clone was detected only a few times. V is TRBV5-1 and J is TRBJ2-5; D may be TRBD2 (5 bases). The ends were cut back, 0 bases at V and 2 bases at J, with 5 bases in the middle. This CDR3 contains 13 residues. The germline V gene encodes CDR1 SGHRS and CDR2 YFSETQ. The CDR3 DNA reads as TGCGCCAGCAGCTTGGGGGAGCAAGAGACCCAGTACTTC. Encoded protein: CASSLGEQETQYF.

This clone was observed a single time. This chain connects TRBV19 to TRBJ2-7; tentatively, D is TRBD1 (7 bases). V lost 5 bases and J lost 6, with 11 bases in between. The CDR3 totals 12 residues. Germline V gene lookup returns CDR1 LNHDA and CDR2 SQIVND (reference sequence). The CDR3 region is CASSQGGGEQYF. The DNA for the CDR3 is TGTGCCAGTAGTCAGGGGGGCGGCGAGCAGTACTTC.

The chain uses TRBV6-2 or TRBV6-3 and TRBJ2-1; 11 nucleotides line up with TRBD2. V shed 5 bases and J 3 bases; nucleotides not matched to a gene: 3. Per the germline V gene, CDR1 is MNHEY and CDR2 is SVGEGT. CDR3 length: 15 amino acids. The CDR3 here is CASSRGLADYNEQFF. The CDR3 coding sequence is TGTGCCAGCAGTCGGGGACTAGCGGACTACAATGAGCAGTTCTTC.

V is TRBV9 and J is TRBJ2-7; 7 nucleotides match TRBD1. V lost 3 bases and J lost 5; bases outside the gene matches: 5. The CDR3 is 13 residues long. Germline-derived CDR1 and CDR2 are SGDLS and YYNGEE. The CDR3 nucleotides are TGTGCCAGCAGCGGGCGCCAGGGGGACGAGCAGTACTTC. As protein: CASSGRQGDEQYF.

The genes are TRBV19 and TRBJ1-4; possibly TRBD1 for D (5 bases). Germline values: CDR1 LNHDA, CDR2 SQIVND (reference sequence). The CDR3 runs 19 residues. The V and J ends lost 3 bases and 3 bases respectively, with 23 bases between them. The CDR3: CASSMMGWTRRGANEKLFF. In DNA form, the CDR3 reads TGTGCCAGTAGTATGATGGGATGGACAAGGAGGGGAGCTAATGAAAAACTGTTTTTT.

This chain connects TRBV3-1 (or the pseudogene TRBV3-2) to TRBJ2-4; 14 positions agree with TRBD2. V was pared by 0 bases and J by 1 base, with 8 bases of the junction left unmatched. Germline V gene sequence: CDR1 LGHDT, CDR2 YNNKEL (reference sequence). The CDR3 is made up of 20 amino acids. The CDR3 coding sequence is TGTGCCAGCAGCCAAGATTGGACTAGCGGGAGGATCAAGGCCAAAAACATTCAGTACTTC. Translation: CASSQDWTSGRIKAKNIQYF.

The genes are TRBV28 and TRBJ2-3, with D possibly matching TRBD2 (6 bases). Deletions cut 7 bases from V and 2 bases from J, with 13 bases between. Looked up from germline, CDR1 is MDHEN and CDR2 is SYDVKM. The CDR3 spans 14 residues. As DNA, the CDR3 is TGTGCCAGCAACGGGGGACTTTTCACAGATACGCAGTATTTT. Amino acids: CASNGGLFTDTQYF.